This TCR beta chain was captured in a study of read filtering for tumor transcriptome and immune sequencing. This clonotype has at least ten counts. Its antigen is undetermined. The library was built from about 0.4 ug RNA with molecular barcoded adaptors for alpha/delta and beta/gamma chains. Each CDR3 protein is one row after TCRdb ran MiXCR on the reads. The sample contains more than 100,000 distinct CDR3 sequences, roughly 13% of which appear only once. Trimming cost V 4 bases and J 5 bases; bases outside gene matches: 15. The CDR3 runs 17 residues. Germline values: CDR1 SGHNT, CDR2 YYREEE (reference sequence). Study observations and caveats: This fraction held mixed bone marrow immune cells after CD138-negative sorting.

Sequencing input: a population of CD138-negative cells sorted from bone marrow. The sequence derives from a donor at least 40 years old with multiple myeloma. The chain is built from TRBV5-4 and TRBJ2-3, with 8 bases that match TRBD2. CDR3 in amino acids: CASSPGPGRALGDTQYF. The CDR3 bases are TGTGCCAGCAGCCCCGGCCCCGGGAGGGCCCTTGGAGATACGCAGTATTTT.